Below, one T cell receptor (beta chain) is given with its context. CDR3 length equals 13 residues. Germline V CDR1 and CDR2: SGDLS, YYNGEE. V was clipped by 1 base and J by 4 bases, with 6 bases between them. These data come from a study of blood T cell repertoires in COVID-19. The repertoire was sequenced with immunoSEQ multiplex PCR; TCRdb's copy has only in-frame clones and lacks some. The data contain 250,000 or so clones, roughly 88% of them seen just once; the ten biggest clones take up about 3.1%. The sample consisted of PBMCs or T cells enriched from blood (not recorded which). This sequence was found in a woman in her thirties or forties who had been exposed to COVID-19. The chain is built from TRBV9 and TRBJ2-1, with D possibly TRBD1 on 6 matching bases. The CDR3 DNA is TGTGCCAGCAGCGTACAGGGGTACAATGAGCAGTTCTTC. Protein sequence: CASSVQGYNEQFF.